This TCR beta chain was recorded in a study of CD8+ T cells in alopecia areata. For the study at large: Twice daily, treated patients received 5 to 10 mg of oral tofacitinib. The SALT score measured affected scalp surface percentage in treated patients. A 6-month off-drug phase came after tofacitinib, which had lasted 6 to 18 months. Study results and limitations: Tofacitinib significantly decreased scalp clonality and expanded CD8+ clones among top 100.

Described treatment: oral pan-JAK inhibitor, 5-10 mg twice daily. With regard to this clone: The target antigen is unknown.

Extracted RNA was reverse transcribed, and the resulting cDNA served as sequencing template. Only in-frame clones appear in the TCRdb table, and some are missing; sequencing was by immunoSEQ multiplex PCR. This table has about 99,000 clones, 70% to 90% appearing once. The CDR3 loop spans 14 amino acids. Germline V lookup: CDR1 SGDLS, CDR2 YYNGEE. V was trimmed by 4 bases and J by 3 bases, leaving 13 bases between them. The rearrangement uses TRBV9 and TRBJ1-2, with D hard to call. The origin of this receptor is a human donor with alopecia areata. The specimen was CD8+ T cells sorted from blood, collected between weeks 30 and 35, from a patient treated with tofacitinib. The CDR3 region is CASSPRGPYYGYTF. The CDR3 DNA reads as TGTGCCAGCAGCCCTAGAGGCCCTTACTATGGCTACACCTTC.